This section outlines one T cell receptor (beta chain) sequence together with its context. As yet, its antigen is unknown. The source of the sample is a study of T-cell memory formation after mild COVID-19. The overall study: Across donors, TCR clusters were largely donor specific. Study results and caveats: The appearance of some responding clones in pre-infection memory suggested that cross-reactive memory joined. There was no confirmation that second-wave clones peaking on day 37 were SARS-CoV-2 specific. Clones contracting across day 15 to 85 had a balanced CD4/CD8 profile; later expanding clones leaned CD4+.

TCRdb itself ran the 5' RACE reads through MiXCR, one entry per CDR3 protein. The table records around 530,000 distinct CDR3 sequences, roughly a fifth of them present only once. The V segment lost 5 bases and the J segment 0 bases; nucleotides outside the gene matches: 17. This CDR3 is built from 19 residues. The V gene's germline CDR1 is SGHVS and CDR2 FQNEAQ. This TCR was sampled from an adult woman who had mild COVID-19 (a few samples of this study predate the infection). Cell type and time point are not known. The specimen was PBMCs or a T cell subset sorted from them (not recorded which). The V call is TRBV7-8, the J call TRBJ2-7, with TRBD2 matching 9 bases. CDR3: CASSPGSASGTLSSYEQYF. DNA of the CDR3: TGTGCCAGCAGCCCCGGGTCGGCTAGCGGGACCCTTAGCTCCTACGAGCAGTACTTC.